This T cell receptor beta chain is from a study of breast tumors, draining lymph nodes, adjacent tissues. Study-level findings and limits: Compared with lymph nodes, tumors were less diverse; compared with nontumor tissue, more. Tumor and nontumor repertoires were significantly more similar in luminal-like than in basal-like breast cancer. Most tumor T cells seemingly derive from lymph node, then expand in tumor. Data only fit, rather than demonstrated, lymph node origin of most tumor T cells.

One entry per CDR3 protein, called by TCRdb with MiXCR from the multiplex PCR reads. The sample consists of fewer than 15,000 distinct CDR3 sequences, 62% of them appearing once. Only one count was recorded for this clonotype. Its antigen is unidentified. Material: tumor-adjacent breast tissue. This TCR came from a female donor with breast cancer. Some clones in this sample may be carry-over from other donors' samples.

DNA for the CDR3: TGTGCCAGCAGCCAAGAGTACGGACGGAATAATGAAAAACTGTTTTTT. Amino acid sequence: CASSQEYGRNNEKLFF. The chain links TRBV4-2 to TRBJ1-4; D gene uncertain. The CDR3 covers 16 residues. V lost 0 bases and J lost 4, with 12 bases in between. Germline V CDR1 and CDR2: LGHNA, YNFKEQ.